Below are 16 T cell receptor beta chains sequenced from a single sample in a study of Ad26.COV2.S vaccination and SARS-CoV-2 variants. The method was immunoSEQ multiplex PCR; TCRdb's version includes in-frame clones alone and lacks a portion of them. The table has 450,000 to 550,000 clones, 75% to 90% seen once. Treatment specified: 19 received Ad26.COV2.S at low or high dose, single or two shots; about five received placebo; per-sample allocation not given. The study sampled participants on day 63 after the first vaccine or placebo injection. This specimen consisted of peripheral blood, obtained in a trial of Ad26.COV2.S vaccine versus placebo. Source of these receptors: a person aged 18-60 years who received the Ad26.COV2.S COVID-19 vaccine or a placebo.

This chain uses TRBV10-3 with TRBJ2-3; D is unresolved. The germline gives CDR1 ENHRY, CDR2 SYGVKD. Trimming pared 3 bases from V and 5 bases from J, leaving 9 bases between. The CDR3 has 13 residues. The CDR3 is CAISELLGDTQYF. The DNA of the CDR3 is TGTGCCATCAGTGAATTATTAGGAGATACGCAGTATTTT.

Concerning this clone: The same CDR3 arises from other DNA sequences in this sample as well. This sequence joins TRBV10-3 and TRBJ1-4, with D unclear. This CDR3 is built from 13 residues. The V and J ends lost 4 bases and 0 bases respectively, with 3 bases between them. The germline CDR1 and CDR2 sequences are ENHRY and SYGVKD. The CDR3 loop is CAISGATNEKLFF. Written as DNA, the CDR3 is TGTGCCATCAGTGGAGCAACTAATGAAAAACTGTTTTTT.

The rearrangement joins TRBV19 to TRBJ2-3, with 12 bases matching TRBD2. This CDR3 comprises 15 residues. Per the germline V gene, CDR1 is LNHDA and CDR2 is SQIVND (reference sequence). V shed 8 bases and J 3 bases; nucleotides not matched to a gene: 6. The chain's CDR3 is CASLTSGRPTDTQYF. Written as DNA, the CDR3 is TGTGCCAGTCTAACTAGCGGGAGGCCTACAGATACGCAGTATTTT.

This chain uses TRBV5-6 with TRBJ1-1; possible D gene TRBD1, 6 bases. Trimming removed 0 bases from V and 9 bases from J, with 9 bases in between. The CDR3 consists of 12 residues. The germline CDR1 and CDR2 sequences are SGHDT and YYEEEE. This CDR3 reads CASSLDRGQAFF. The DNA for the CDR3 is TGTGCCAGCAGCTTGGATCGGGGGCAAGCTTTCTTT.

This chain uses TRBV2 with TRBJ1-1, with D hard to call. CDR1 and CDR2 from the germline V gene are SNHLY and FYNNEI. Trimming took off 4 bases at V and 11 bases at J, with 20 bases between the two ends. There are 14 residues in the CDR3. CDR3: CASSAPPFGRHAFF. The CDR3 DNA reads as TGTGCCAGCAGTGCTCCCCCTTTCGGCAGGCATGCTTTCTTT.

V is TRBV2 and J is TRBJ2-3, with 8 positions matching TRBD2. Looked up from germline, CDR1 is SNHLY and CDR2 is FYNNEI. V dropped 6 bases and J dropped 4; count of bases not matched to a gene: 3. The CDR3 loop spans 13 amino acids. The CDR3 region is CASSAGGPDTQYF. CDR3 DNA: TGTGCCAGCAGCGCGGGAGGTCCAGATACGCAGTATTTT. The complete variable domain, with remaining parts taken from reference TRBV2 and TRBJ2-3, reads EPEVTQTPSHQVTQMGQEVILRCVPISNHLYFYWYRQILGQKVEFLVSFYNNEISEKSEIFDDQFSVERPDGSNFTLKIRSTKLEDSAMYFCASSAGGPDTQYFGPGTRLTVL.

This chain uses TRBV7-3 with TRBJ1-1; possible D gene TRBD1, 6 bases. CDR3 length: 13 residues. V dropped 1 base and J dropped 4 bases, with 7 bases sitting between them. Per the germline V gene, CDR1 is SGHTA and CDR2 is FQGTGA. The CDR3 DNA follows: TGTGCCAGCAGCTTAAGACAGGCCACTGAAGCTTTCTTT. Amino acid sequence: CASSLRQATEAFF.

The chain is built from TRBV4-3 and TRBJ1-2; the match to TRBD1 covers 7 bases. The germline gives CDR1 LGHNA, CDR2 YSLEER. CDR3 length equals 22 residues. The J segment lost 1 base and the V segment lost 0 bases, leaving 23 bases of the junction unmatched. As DNA, the CDR3 is TGCGCCAGCAGCCAAGATCCCCCCGACAGGGCACCAGGATTGCTTAATAACTATGGCTACACCTTC. Residues: CASSQDPPDRAPGLLNNYGYTF.

J is TRBJ2-1 and V is TRBV6-5; no firm D call. Germline V gene lookup returns CDR1 MNHEY and CDR2 SVGAGI. Deletions cut 2 bases from V and 8 bases from J, with 4 bases between. The CDR3 consists of 11 residues. The CDR3 spells CASSYRYEQFF. CDR3 DNA: TGTGCCAGCAGTTACAGATATGAGCAGTTCTTC.

The chain links TRBV12-2 to TRBJ2-7; no DNA check was done on the table's D call, TRBD1. TRBV12-2 is a pseudogene segment. This CDR3 region has 16 residues. The CDR3 sequence is CASRLAVGRGVYEQYF. The CDR3 DNA is TGTGCAAGTCGCTTAGCCGTCGGCAGGGGGGTTTACGAGCAGTACTTC.

Note on this clone: Other DNA sequences of this sample code for an identical CDR3. This sequence joins TRBV9 and TRBJ1-5; D perhaps matches TRBD1 (5 bases). The germline V and J ends were trimmed by 0 bases and 1 base, with 5 bases remaining between them. The CDR3 loop spans 14 amino acids. Germline V gene sequence: CDR1 SGDLS, CDR2 YYNGEE. The CDR3 DNA sequence: TGTGCCAGCAGCGTAGGGGGGAGCAATCAGCCCCAGCATTTT. The encoded protein is CASSVGGSNQPQHF.

V is TRBV19 and J is TRBJ2-2; D remains ambiguous. Trimming left V 6 bases short and J 2 bases short, with 7 bases between. The CDR3 extends over 13 amino acids. Germline loops: CDR1 LNHDA, CDR2 SQIVND (reference sequence). The CDR3 nucleotides are TGTGCCAGTAGGGTAGGAAACACCGGGGAGCTGTTTTTT. This gives the protein CASRVGNTGELFF.

This rearrangement joins TRBV9 to TRBJ1-2, with D unresolved. CDR3 length: 12 amino acids. V lost 5 bases to trimming and J lost 2 bases, with 7 bases between them. The germline V gene encodes CDR1 SGDLS and CDR2 YYNGEE. CDR3: CASRGGNYGYTF. DNA for the CDR3: TGTGCCAGCAGGGGAGGCAACTATGGCTACACCTTC.

In this sample, this clone turned up once. J is TRBJ1-2 and V is TRBV5-1; D remains unclear. The V end lost 0 bases, the J end lost 3 bases, and 12 bases lay between the germline ends. The CDR3 covers 15 residues. CDR1 and CDR2 from the germline V gene are SGHRS and YFSETQ. The CDR3: CASSLEAGVDYGYTF. CDR3 nucleotides: TGCGCCAGCAGCTTGGAGGCAGGCGTAGACTATGGCTACACCTTC.

The chain is built from TRBV9 and TRBJ1-1; D is uncertain. CDR1 is SGDLS and CDR2 is YYNGEE in the germline V gene. This CDR3 is built from 13 residues. The V end lost 0 bases, the J end lost 6 bases, and 9 bases lay between the germline ends. CDR3 DNA sequence: TGTGCCAGCAGCGTAGAGGTTGGCGCTGAAGCTTTCTTT. It codes for CASSVEVGAEAFF.

J is TRBJ1-3 and V is TRBV5-1; D is unclear. V shed 0 bases and J shed 0 bases, with 10 bases lying between them. Germline CDR1 is SGHRS and CDR2 is YFSETQ. This CDR3 has 16 amino acids. CDR3 coding DNA: TGCGCCAGCAGCTTGGGGCGGTGGAACTCTGGAAACACCATATATTTT. Protein product: CASSLGRWNSGNTIYF. The full variable domain, its missing parts supplied by reference TRBV5-1 and TRBJ1-3, is KAGVTQTPRYLIKTRGQQVTLSCSPISGHRSVSWYQQTPGQGLQFLFEYFSETQRNKGNFPGRFSGRQFSNSRSEMNVSTLELGDSALYLCASSLGRWNSGNTIYFGEGSWLTVV.